The clone carrying this T cell receptor (beta chain) was seen just once. These data belong to a study of cytomegalovirus exposure and HLA in healthy donors. Primers included in the PCR were 60 Vbeta and 13 Jbeta primers. This table comes from immunoSEQ multiplex PCR, and its TCRdb copy is limited to in-frame clones, with some not included. This table has some 99,000 clones, 81% appearing once. From germline, CDR1 is SGHTA and CDR2 FQGNSA. The CDR3 sequence is 17 residues long. The junction had 8 bases not matched to a gene; V was cut back by 4 bases and J by 0 bases. The rearrangement links TRBV7-2 to TRBJ2-2; 7 nucleotides agree with TRBD1. The clonotype comes from a woman younger than 45 in good health and CMV-seronegative. Sequencing was performed on PBMCs. CDR3 amino acids: CASSSDGQAANTGELFF. The CDR3 bases are TGTGCCAGCAGCTCGGACGGACAGGCTGCGAACACCGGGGAGCTGTTTTTT.